This T cell receptor beta chain stems from a study of T cells in Graves' hyperthyroidism and ophthalmopathy. Study background: Peripheral blood samples were taken at initial diagnosis, prior to any treatment. Regarding the study as a whole: In the blood, most expanded thyroid clonotypes above 0.001 appeared as well.

This clonotype was seen ten or more times. Antigen: not known. The source of the PBMCs was 8 to 10 ml of fresh peripheral blood. Germline loops: CDR1 SNHLY, CDR2 FYNNEI. J was trimmed by 7 bases and V by 6 bases; bases with no gene match: 9. The CDR3 is 14 amino acids. There were TCR beta CDR3 regions amplified from RNA transcripts. When the TCR CDR3 underwent first-round RT-PCR, the HTBI primer set was used. Via MiXCR, TCRdb re-called the multiplex PCR reads, giving one row per CDR3 protein. The data hold more than 450,000 distinct CDR3 sequences, with 20% observed a single time. The specimen was blood. The TCR was taken from a man aged 40-49 years with Graves' ophthalmopathy. This chain uses TRBV2 with TRBJ2-7; 10 nucleotides align to TRBD1. CDR3 coding DNA: TGTGCCAGCAGCATCCGGGACAGGGGTATGGAGCAGTACTTC. The encoded protein is CASSIRDRGMEQYF.